The clone carrying this T cell receptor (beta chain) was detected only a few times. The antigen is undetermined. The sample originates from a study of T cells after yellow fever vaccination. Overall study results and limits: FACS-sorted repertoires could harbor abundant contaminating bulk-population clonotypes.

TCRdb used MiXCR to reprocess the 5' RACE reads, holding one entry per CDR3 protein. The data hold around 340,000 distinct CDR3 sequences, with more than 8.5% observed a single time. V shed 4 bases and J 8 bases; nucleotides not matched to a gene: 7. The CDR3 sequence is 13 residues long. The chain joins TRBV12-3 or TRBV12-4 to TRBJ1-2, with 7 bases matching TRBD1. This TCR was recovered from a man aged 18 to 30 who received the YFV17D yellow fever vaccine. Source: PBMCs, taken on the day of the first yellow fever vaccination. The CDR3 region is CASSYGQARGYTF. CDR3 in DNA: TGTGCCAGCAGTTACGGACAGGCCCGGGGCTACACCTTC.